A selection of T cell receptor beta chains follows, all from one sample in a study of cytomegalovirus exposure and HLA in healthy donors. Using immunoSEQ multiplex PCR, the repertoire was profiled, and TCRdb retains in-frame clones only, with some absent. The table includes about 120,000 clones, approximately 90% detected once. Source material: PBMCs. The receptors originated from a man in his late teens or twenties in good health and CMV-seropositive. The CDR3 runs from the conserved cysteine through the conserved F or W. The order of the fields is D gene, V gene, J gene, CDR3 protein, CDR3 DNA. D genes are given only for firm matches.

D: NA
V: TRBV4-1
J: TRBJ1-5
CDR3: CASSQDRSANQPQHF
DNA: TGCGCCAGCAGCCAAGATAGGAGTGCTAATCAGCCCCAGCATTTT

D: NA
V: TRBV19
J: TRBJ1-4
CDR3: CASSLSPGGGEKLFF
DNA: TGTGCCAGTAGTCTCTCACCTGGGGGAGGTGAAAAACTGTTTTTT

D: TRBD1
V: TRBV6-1
J: TRBJ2-7
CDR3: CASSEAGQFGSYEQYF
DNA: TGTGCCAGCAGTGAAGCGGGACAGTTTGGGTCCTACGAGCAGTACTTC

D: NA
V: TRBV14
J: TRBJ2-1
CDR3: CASSQVREVHEQFF
DNA: TGTGCCAGCAGCCAGGTGAGGGAGGTCCATGAGCAGTTCTTC

D: TRBD1
V: TRBV29-1
J: TRBJ2-7
CDR3: CSVLGGDRGYEQYF
DNA: TGCAGCGTCCTAGGCGGGGACAGGGGCTACGAGCAGTACTTC

D: NA
V: TRBV7-2
J: TRBJ1-6
CDR3: CASSLGRGRNSPLHF
DNA: TGTGCCAGCAGCTTAGGCCGGGGTCGGAATTCACCCCTCCACTTT

D: NA
V: TRBV15
J: TRBJ1-1
CDR3: CATSSQITETEAFF
DNA: TGTGCCACCAGCAGTCAGATAACGGAGACTGAAGCTTTCTTT

D: TRBD2
V: TRBV5-1
J: TRBJ2-5
CDR3: CASTPRGLAGTQETQYF
DNA: TGCGCCAGCACTCCCAGGGGACTAGCGGGGACACAAGAGACCCAGTACTTC

D: TRBD1
V: TRBV19
J: TRBJ1-6
CDR3: CASSFTGQGMGNSPLHF
DNA: TGTGCCAGTAGTTTCACCGGACAGGGGATGGGGAATTCACCCCTCCACTTT

D: NA
V: TRBV5-1
J: TRBJ2-5
CDR3: CASSSETVLRETQYF
DNA: TGCGCCAGCAGCTCAGAAACCGTTCTGAGGGAGACCCAGTACTTC